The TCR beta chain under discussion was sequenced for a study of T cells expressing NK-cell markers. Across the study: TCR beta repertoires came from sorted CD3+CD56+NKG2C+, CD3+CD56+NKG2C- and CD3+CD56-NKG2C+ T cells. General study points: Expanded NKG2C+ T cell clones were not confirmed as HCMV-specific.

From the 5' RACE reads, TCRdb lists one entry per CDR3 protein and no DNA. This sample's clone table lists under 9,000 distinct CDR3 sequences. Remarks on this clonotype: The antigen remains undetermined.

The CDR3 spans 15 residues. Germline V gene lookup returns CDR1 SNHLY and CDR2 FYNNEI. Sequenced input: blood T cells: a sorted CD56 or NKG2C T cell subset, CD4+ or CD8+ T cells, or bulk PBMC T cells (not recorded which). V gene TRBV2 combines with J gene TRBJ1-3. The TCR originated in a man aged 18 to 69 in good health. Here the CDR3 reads CARKEDAYSGNTIYF.